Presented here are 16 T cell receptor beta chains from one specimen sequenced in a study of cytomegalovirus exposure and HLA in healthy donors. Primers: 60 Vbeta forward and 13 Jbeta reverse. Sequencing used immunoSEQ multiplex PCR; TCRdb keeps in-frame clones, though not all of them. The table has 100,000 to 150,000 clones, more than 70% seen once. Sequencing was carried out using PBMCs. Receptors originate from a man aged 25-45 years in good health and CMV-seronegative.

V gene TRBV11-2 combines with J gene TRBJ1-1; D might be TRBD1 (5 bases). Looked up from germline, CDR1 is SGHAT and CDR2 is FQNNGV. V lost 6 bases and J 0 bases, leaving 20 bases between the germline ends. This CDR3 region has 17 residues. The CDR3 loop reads CASSRDSYLRMNTEAFF. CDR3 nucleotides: TGTGCCAGCAGTCGAGACAGCTATCTAAGAATGAACACTGAAGCTTTCTTT.

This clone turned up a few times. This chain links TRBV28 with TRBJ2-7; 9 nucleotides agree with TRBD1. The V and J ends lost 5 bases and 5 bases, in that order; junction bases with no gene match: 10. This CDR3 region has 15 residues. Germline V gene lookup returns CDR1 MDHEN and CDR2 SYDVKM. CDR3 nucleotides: TGTGCCAGCAGTGATACCGGGACAGGGTCCGACGAGCAGTACTTC. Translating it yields CASSDTGTGSDEQYF.

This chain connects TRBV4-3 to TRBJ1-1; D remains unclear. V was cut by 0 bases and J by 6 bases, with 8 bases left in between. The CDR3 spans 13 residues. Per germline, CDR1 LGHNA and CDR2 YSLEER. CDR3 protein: CASSQDSLSEAFF. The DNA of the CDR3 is TGCGCCAGCAGCCAAGACTCTCTTTCTGAAGCTTTCTTT.

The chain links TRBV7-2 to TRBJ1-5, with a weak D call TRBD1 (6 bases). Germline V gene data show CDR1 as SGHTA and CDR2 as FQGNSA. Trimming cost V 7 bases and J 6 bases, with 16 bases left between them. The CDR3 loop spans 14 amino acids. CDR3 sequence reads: CASTWGGAGQPQHF. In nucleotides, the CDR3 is TGTGCCAGCACCTGGGGGGGGGCGGGTCAGCCCCAGCATTTT.

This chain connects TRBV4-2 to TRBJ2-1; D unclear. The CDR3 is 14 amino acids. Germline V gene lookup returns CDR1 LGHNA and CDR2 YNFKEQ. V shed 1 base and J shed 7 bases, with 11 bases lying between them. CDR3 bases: TGTGCCAGCAGCCAAGTAACATCTCGAAATGAGCAGTTCTTC. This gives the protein CASSQVTSRNEQFF.

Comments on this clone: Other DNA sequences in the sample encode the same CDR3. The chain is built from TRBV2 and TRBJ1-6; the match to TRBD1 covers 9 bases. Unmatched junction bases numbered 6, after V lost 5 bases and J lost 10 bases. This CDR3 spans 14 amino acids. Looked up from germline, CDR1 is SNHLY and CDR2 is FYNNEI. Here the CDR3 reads CASSSDRGYSPLHF. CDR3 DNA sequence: TGTGCCAGCAGTTCAGACAGGGGGTACTCACCCCTCCACTTT.

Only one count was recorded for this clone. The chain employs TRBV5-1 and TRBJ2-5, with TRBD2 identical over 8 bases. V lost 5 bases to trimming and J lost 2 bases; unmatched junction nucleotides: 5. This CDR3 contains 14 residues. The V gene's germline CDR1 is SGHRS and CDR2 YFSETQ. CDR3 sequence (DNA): TGCGCCAGCAGTTATCGGGGGGGGCAAGAGACCCAGTACTTC. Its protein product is CASSYRGGQETQYF.

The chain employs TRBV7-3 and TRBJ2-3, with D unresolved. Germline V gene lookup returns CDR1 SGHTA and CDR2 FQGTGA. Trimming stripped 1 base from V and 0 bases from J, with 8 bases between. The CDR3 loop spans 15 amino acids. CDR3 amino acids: CASSLNPGSTDTQYF. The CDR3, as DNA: TGTGCCAGCAGCTTAAATCCGGGTAGCACAGATACGCAGTATTTT.

CDR3 DNA sequence: TGTGCCAGCAGTTTGGGGGCCCACGAGGGGTATGGCTACACCTTC. Its translation: CASSLGAHEGYGYTF. The chain carries TRBV28 and TRBJ1-2, with D possibly being TRBD1 (6 bases). The CDR3 is 15 residues long. The V end lost 3 bases, the J end lost 5 bases, and 16 bases lay between the germline ends. Germline V gives CDR1 MDHEN, CDR2 SYDVKM.

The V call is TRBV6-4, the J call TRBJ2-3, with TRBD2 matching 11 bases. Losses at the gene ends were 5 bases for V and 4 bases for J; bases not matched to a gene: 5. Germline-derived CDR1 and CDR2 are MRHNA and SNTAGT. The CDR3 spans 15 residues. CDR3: CASSPSGGTADTQYF. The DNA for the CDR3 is TGTGCCAGCAGTCCTAGCGGGGGGACGGCAGATACGCAGTATTTT.

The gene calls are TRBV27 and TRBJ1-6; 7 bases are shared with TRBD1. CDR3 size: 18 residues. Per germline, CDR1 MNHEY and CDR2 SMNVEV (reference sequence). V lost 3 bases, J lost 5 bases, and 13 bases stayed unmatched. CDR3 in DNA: TGTGCCAGCAGTTTCGGTCGTAGAGGGGGCGTCGATAATTCACCCCTCCACTTT. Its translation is CASSFGRRGGVDNSPLHF.

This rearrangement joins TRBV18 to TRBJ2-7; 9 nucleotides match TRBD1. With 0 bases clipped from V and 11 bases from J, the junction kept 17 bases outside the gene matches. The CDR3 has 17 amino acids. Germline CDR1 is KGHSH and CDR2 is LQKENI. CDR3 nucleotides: TGTGCCAGCTCACCACCGGTTGGGGGGGACAGGGACCTCGTTAAGTACTTC. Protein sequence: CASSPPVGGDRDLVKYF. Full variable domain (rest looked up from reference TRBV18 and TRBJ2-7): NAGVMQNPRHLVRRRGQEARLRCSPMKGHSHVYWYRQLPEEGLKFMVYLQKENIIDESGMPKERFSAEFPKEGPSILRIQQVVRGDSAAYFCASSPPVGGDRDLVKYFGPGTRLTVT.

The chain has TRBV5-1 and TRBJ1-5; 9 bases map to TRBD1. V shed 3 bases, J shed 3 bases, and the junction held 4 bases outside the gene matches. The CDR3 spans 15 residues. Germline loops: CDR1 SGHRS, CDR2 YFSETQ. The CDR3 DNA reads TGCGCCAGCAGCTCACAGGGGGCCGCCAATCAGCCCCAGCATTTT. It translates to CASSSQGAANQPQHF.

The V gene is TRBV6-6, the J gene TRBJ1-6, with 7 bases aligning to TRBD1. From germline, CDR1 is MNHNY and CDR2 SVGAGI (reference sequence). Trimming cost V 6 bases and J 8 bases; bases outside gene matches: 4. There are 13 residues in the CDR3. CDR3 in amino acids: CASRGQWYSPLHF. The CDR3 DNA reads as TGTGCCAGCAGGGGACAGTGGTATTCACCCCTCCACTTT.

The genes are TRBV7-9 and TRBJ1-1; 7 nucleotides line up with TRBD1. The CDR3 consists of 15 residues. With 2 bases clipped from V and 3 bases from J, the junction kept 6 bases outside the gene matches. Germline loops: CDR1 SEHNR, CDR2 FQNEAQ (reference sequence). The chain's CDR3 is CASSLWQGVDTEAFF. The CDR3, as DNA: TGTGCCAGCAGCTTATGGCAGGGGGTGGACACTGAAGCTTTCTTT. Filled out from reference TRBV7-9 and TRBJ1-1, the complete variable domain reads DTGVSQNPRHKITKRGQNVTFRCDPISEHNRLYWYRQTLGQGPEFLTYFQNEAQLEKSRLLSDRFSAERPKGSFSTLEIQRTEQGDSAMYLCASSLWQGVDTEAFFGQGTRLTVV.

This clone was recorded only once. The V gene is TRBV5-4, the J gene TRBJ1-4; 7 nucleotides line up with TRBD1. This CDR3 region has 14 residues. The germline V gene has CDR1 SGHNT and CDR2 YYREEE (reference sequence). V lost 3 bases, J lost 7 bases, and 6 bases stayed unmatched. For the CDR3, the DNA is TGTGCCAGCAGCTCCAGACAGGGAGGTGAAAAACTGTTTTTT. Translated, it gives CASSSRQGGEKLFF.